The clone carrying this TCR beta chain occurred many times. Its antigen is unknown. A library made for alpha chains picked up this beta chain off target, so its size means little. Individually, TCR cDNA molecules were each labelled with a unique molecular identifier. TCRdb processed the 5' RACE reads anew with MiXCR; each CDR3 protein has one entry. The data hold under 20,000 distinct CDR3 sequences, with 9.5% to 10% observed a single time. Germline assignment: CDR1 SGHTA and CDR2 FQGNSA. V lost 8 bases and J 3 bases, leaving 7 bases between the germline ends. The CDR3 covers 12 residues. The sample is drawn from a study of spatial heterogeneity in lung cancer. As to time point: sample taken at primary tumor resection. The study, taken as a whole, reports: Counts of expanded intratumoral alpha and beta TCRs tracked tumor mutation counts.

The J gene is TRBJ2-2, the V gene TRBV7-2; either TRBD1 or TRBD2 may fit D (5 bases each). The TCR sequence derives from a female donor with early-stage non-small cell lung cancer. The material sequenced was lung tumor tissue, taken at surgery. For the CDR3, the DNA is TGTGCCAGCGGGACGCACACCGGGGAGCTGTTTTTT. Residues: CASGTHTGELFF.